This TCR beta chain was sequenced for a study of blood T cells in healthy people across ages. Using a J-beta primer mix together with a sample-barcoded 5' primer, a second PCR was run for about 6 to 11 cycles. From the 5' RACE reads, TCRdb called clonotypes with MiXCR, one entry per CDR3 protein. The sample has approximately 1,000,000 distinct CDR3 sequences, 35% to 40% seen once; the top ten hold around 12%. CDR1 is KGHDR, CDR2 SFDVKD, per germline. The CDR3 consists of 13 residues. V was pared by 5 bases and J by 1 base, with 7 bases between. The genes are TRBV24-1 and TRBJ1-1, with D perhaps matching TRBD1 (5 bases). The material sequenced was blood. The receptor was derived from a man between 18 and 35 years old in good health. For the CDR3, the DNA is TGTGCCACCAGTGGGGGGTCGAACACTGAAGCTTTCTTT. It encodes CATSGGSNTEAFF.